This T cell receptor beta chain originates from a study of glioma-infiltrating T cells. CDR3 length: 13 residues. Germline CDR1 is LGHDT and CDR2 is YNNKEL (reference sequence). The ends were cut back, 11 bases at V and 5 bases at J, with 15 bases in the middle. The iRepertoire nested amplicon-rescue multiplex PCR amplified TCR alpha and beta CDR3s from RNA. TCRdb re-called the multiplex PCR reads through MiXCR, storing one row per CDR3 protein. The sample includes 100,000 to 150,000 distinct CDR3 sequences, approximately 25% of them seen just once. The rearrangement links TRBV3-1 to TRBJ1-4; D gene unclear. Sequenced material: glioma tissue, nonneoplastic brain tissue, or PBMCs (not recorded which). This receptor was obtained from a human donor with low-grade glioma or glioblastoma, undergoing nonglioma brain surgery, or in good health (not recorded which). The CDR3 is CAAGTFRNEKLFF. As DNA, the CDR3 is TGTGCCGCCGGCACCTTTCGAAATGAAAAACTGTTTTTT.